A selection of T cell receptor beta chains follows, all from one sample in a study of blood T cell repertoires in COVID-19. Generated by immunoSEQ multiplex PCR, the TCRdb table keeps only in-frame clones and is missing some. The sample includes roughly 150,000 clones, roughly 88% of them seen just once. The sequencing input was peripheral blood. The receptor source for this set is a woman aged 80 or older with active or convalescent COVID-19. Each CDR3 is given with its conserved first and last residue.

v_call	j_call	cdr3_length	cdr3_aa
TRBV19	TRBJ1-4	13	CASSSRAGEKLFF
TRBV11-2	TRBJ2-3	16	CASSLRPDSYTDTQYF
TRBV7-7	TRBJ2-1	16	CASSLVAGAVVDEQFF
TRBV7-2	TRBJ2-1	12	CASSLPGSSWFF
TRBV5-1	TRBJ2-5	14	CASSSGQGKETQYF
TRBV10-3	TRBJ2-1	14	CAISPSGENNEQFF
TRBV30	TRBJ1-5	13	CAWSERSGQPQHF
TRBV2	TRBJ1-1	14	CASSGPGPGTEAFF
TRBV9	TRBJ2-5	15	CASSAGTVAQETQYF
TRBV29-1	TRBJ1-6	14	CSVSIGGINSPLHF
TRBV6-1	TRBJ1-2	12	CASSETGNGYTF
TRBV2	TRBJ2-7	13	CASSNSGRAEQYF
TRBV9	TRBJ1-3	16	CASSVARGSSGNTIYF
TRBV12-5	TRBJ2-5	12	CASGPGGETQYF
TRBV13	TRBJ1-4	13	CASSIRRGEKLFF
TRBV19	TRBJ1-1	15	CASSGGRLLSTEAFF
TRBV7-2	TRBJ2-3	15	CASSLKGAGTDTQYF
TRBV5-4	TRBJ1-1	16	CASSLEGQGRDTEAFF
TRBV5-1	TRBJ2-5	15	CASSLEVGRGETQYF
TRBV6-6	TRBJ2-3	14	CAIHRDRGGDTQYF
TRBV9	TRBJ2-2	14	CASKEGANTGELFF
TRBV21-1	TRBJ2-7	16	CASSRTGLAGGYEQYF
TRBV5-5	TRBJ2-7	15	CASSLERGSPYEQYF
TRBV19	TRBJ1-1	16	CASSRGGPTMNTEAFF
TRBV12-2	TRBJ1-3	15	CASRLPLSSGNTIYF
TRBV7-2	TRBJ2-3	16	CASSMGLAGGQDTQYF
TRBV19	TRBJ2-4	16	CASSMAGQVAKNIQYF
TRBV18	TRBJ1-4	15	CASSPRTAQGEKLFF
TRBV19	TRBJ1-1	14	CASTVTGMNTEAFF
TRBV5-6	TRBJ1-5	14	CASSAGQGGQPQHF
TRBV12-3/TRBV12-4	TRBJ1-1	12	CASILGDTEAFF
TRBV12-5	TRBJ2-1	14	CASATGLWTNEQFF
TRBV11-3	TRBJ2-7	13	CASSLGGGGEQYF
TRBV4-3	TRBJ2-7	15	CASSHRQGLSYEQYF
TRBV30	TRBJ1-4	12	CAWSKSGEKLFF